A single sample is the source of the 15 T cell receptor beta chains below, sequenced in a study of T cell responses to AZD1222 COVID-19 vaccine. Sequencing used immunoSEQ multiplex PCR; TCRdb keeps in-frame clones, though not all of them. Of fewer than 200,000 clones listed, about 86% are singletons. The material sequenced was peripheral blood, taken on day 0 of AZD1222 vaccination. The receptors derive from an adult in good health.

The chain recombines TRBV7-2 with TRBJ1-6; D gene uncertain. The germline V and J ends were trimmed by 2 bases and 9 bases, with 8 bases remaining between them. Germline lookup yields CDR1 SGHTA and CDR2 FQGNSA. The length of the CDR3 is 13 residues. This chain's CDR3 is CASSLNSRSPLHF. The CDR3 nucleotides are TGTGCCAGCAGCTTAAATTCCCGTTCACCCCTCCACTTT.

The CDR3 sequence is CASSVGGLGQGLLHF. The CDR3 DNA is TGTGCCAGCAGCGTAGGGGGGCTCGGGCAGGGCCTCCTCCACTTT. This chain connects TRBV9 to TRBJ1-6, with a possible D match to TRBD1 (6 bases). Trimming removed 0 bases at V and 15 bases at J, with 19 bases between. CDR3 size: 15 residues. Germline loops: CDR1 SGDLS, CDR2 YYNGEE.

This clone was seen just once. The rearrangement links TRBV12-3 or TRBV12-4 to TRBJ1-3, with no clear D. CDR3 length equals 13 residues. The V end lost 6 bases, the J end lost 4 bases, and 10 bases lay between the germline ends. CDR3 DNA: TGTGCCAGCAGCCGACTCGGGGGAAACACCATATATTTT. Translating gives CASSRLGGNTIYF.

This clone was observed a handful of times. The chain couples TRBV7-8 to TRBJ1-2; D gene unclear. CDR3 length: 17 amino acids. The germline V and J ends were trimmed by 3 bases and 4 bases, with 21 bases remaining between them. CDR1 SGHVS and CDR2 FQNEAQ come from the germline V gene. CDR3 bases: TGTGCCAGCAGCTTGGGTCGTCGGAAGGAACTCGGCTATGGCTACACCTTC. Translating gives CASSLGRRKELGYGYTF.

In nucleotides, the CDR3 is TGCAGTGCTAGTGGAGCGGAAATTCACACAGATACGCAGTATTTT. Translated, it gives CSASGAEIHTDTQYF. The V call is TRBV20-1, the J call TRBJ2-3; D possibly corresponds to TRBD2 (5 bases). Looked up from germline, CDR1 is DFQATT and CDR2 is SNEGSKA (reference sequence). V lost 3 bases, J lost 2 bases, and 15 bases lay in between. The length of the CDR3 is 15 residues.

The chain links TRBV5-1 to TRBJ2-1, with 14 nucleotides matching TRBD2. Germline V CDR1 and CDR2: SGHRS, YFSETQ. This CDR3 is 17 amino acids long. J was trimmed by 12 bases and V by 3 bases; bases with no gene match: 14. CDR3 residues: CASSWTSGTSGSWTQFF. DNA for the CDR3: TGCGCCAGCAGCTGGACTTCCGGGACTAGCGGGAGTTGGACGCAGTTCTTC.

This chain joins TRBV10-3 and TRBJ2-7, with unresolved D. CDR3 size: 16 residues. The germline CDR1 and CDR2 sequences are ENHRY and SYGVKD. The V and J ends lost 0 bases and 2 bases respectively, with 14 bases between them. CDR3 DNA: TGTGCCATCAGTGAGTCGCATCCCGGGTCCCCCTACGAGCAGTACTTC. Protein: CAISESHPGSPYEQYF.

This chain joins TRBV7-2 and TRBJ2-7, with unresolved D. Trimming removed 5 bases at V and 0 bases at J, with 14 bases between. The CDR3 runs 15 residues. Looked up from germline, CDR1 is SGHTA and CDR2 is FQGNSA. CDR3 nucleotide sequence: TGTGCCAGCAGCCCCTTTGGCCGGATCTCCTACGAGCAGTACTTC. Amino acid sequence: CASSPFGRISYEQYF.

The chain has TRBV11-2 and TRBJ1-1, with TRBD1 as a possible D gene (5 bases). The CDR3 sequence is 13 residues long. Germline lookup yields CDR1 SGHAT and CDR2 FQNNGV. The V end lost 5 bases, the J end lost 1 base, and 8 bases lay between the germline ends. CDR3 nucleotide sequence: TGTGCCAGCAGCGCGCAGGGGAACACTGAAGCTTTCTTT. Translation gives CASSAQGNTEAFF.

This clone was counted between two and nine times. This chain uses TRBV7-2 with TRBJ2-7, with 11 bases aligning to TRBD2. Trimming at V came to 1 base and at J to 4 bases, leaving 3 bases not matched to a gene. The CDR3 spans 15 residues. Germline CDR1 is SGHTA and CDR2 is FQGNSA. The CDR3 sequence is CASSLGGTSGYEQYF. CDR3 bases: TGTGCCAGCAGCTTAGGGGGGACTAGCGGTTACGAGCAGTACTTC. The full variable domain, rest sourced from reference TRBV7-2 and TRBJ2-7, is GAGVSQSPSNKVTEKGKDVELRCDPISGHTALYWYRQSLGQGLEFLIYFQGNSAPDKSGLPSDRFSAERTGGSVSTLTIQRTQQEDSAVYLCASSLGGTSGYEQYFGPGTRLTVT.

This chain joins TRBV6-5 and TRBJ2-7, with 9 bases that match TRBD1. The germline CDR1 and CDR2 sequences are MNHEY and SVGAGI. The ends lost 2 bases at V and 2 bases at J; junction bases unmatched: 4. The CDR3 covers 15 residues. The CDR3 region is CASSYPGQGTYEQYF. CDR3 nucleotides: TGTGCCAGCAGTTACCCGGGACAGGGCACCTACGAGCAGTACTTC.

This sequence joins TRBV27 and TRBJ1-2; 12 bases are a match to TRBD1. This CDR3 is 14 amino acids long. Per the germline V gene, CDR1 is MNHEY and CDR2 is SMNVEV (reference sequence). J gave up 8 bases and V 3 bases, and 4 bases lay outside the gene matches. DNA for the CDR3: TGTGCCAGCAGTTTTTCCGGGACAGGGGGCGGCTACACCTTC. Its translation: CASSFSGTGGGYTF.

This clone appeared many times. The V call is TRBV3-1 (or the pseudogene TRBV3-2), the J call TRBJ1-3, with D perhaps TRBD1 (5 bases). Germline lookup yields CDR1 LGHDT and CDR2 YNNKEL (reference sequence). The V and J ends lost 6 bases and 0 bases respectively, with 9 bases between them. The CDR3 is 14 residues long. The chain's CDR3 is CASRMTVSGNTIYF. The DNA for the CDR3 is TGTGCCAGCAGGATGACAGTCTCTGGAAACACCATATATTTT.

The rearrangement links TRBV5-4 to TRBJ2-1; D remains unclear. Germline V CDR1 and CDR2: SGHNT, YYREEE (reference sequence). V was pared by 3 bases and J by 7 bases, with 8 bases between. There are 12 residues in the CDR3. CDR3 nucleotides: TGTGCCAGCAGCTGGGGTGGGAATGAGCAGTTCTTC. Translated, it gives CASSWGGNEQFF.

V and J are TRBV7-2 and TRBJ2-2, with 8 bases fitting TRBD2. The CDR3 length is 16 residues. V lost 5 bases, J lost 6 bases, and 11 bases stayed unmatched. CDR1 and CDR2 from the germline V gene are SGHTA and FQGNSA. CDR3 in amino acids: CASSATGTRLAGELFF. The CDR3 DNA reads TGTGCCAGCAGCGCAACCGGGACTAGACTTGCCGGGGAGCTGTTTTTT.